This T cell receptor (beta chain) was captured by sequencing in a study of T-cell memory formation after mild COVID-19. The wider study: For the most part, TCR clusters were specific to one donor.

TCRdb reanalysed the 5' RACE reads using MiXCR and keeps one entry per CDR3 protein. In the table there are about 600,000 distinct CDR3 sequences, about a fifth of which are singletons. This clonotype appeared a few times. Its antigen is still unknown. Germline V gives CDR1 MDHEN, CDR2 SYDVKM. Trimming took off 10 bases at V and 5 bases at J, with 18 bases between the two ends. There are 14 residues in the CDR3. General study findings and limits: Mainly in CM and EM were contracting CD4+ clones; CD8+ were in EMRA.

This chain links TRBV28 with TRBJ2-1; D is uncertain. This receptor was obtained from an adult woman who had mild COVID-19 (a few samples of this study predate the infection). Cell type and time point are not known. Material: PBMCs or a T cell subset sorted from them (not recorded which). Here the CDR3 DNA reads TGTGCCACCCAATATTCTCCCCGGGACAATGAGCAGTTCTTC. It is translated as CATQYSPRDNEQFF.